This TCR beta chain originates from a study of T cell responses to AZD1222 COVID-19 vaccine. Study at large: Timing groups of about 4 and about 12 weeks for second doses were pooled. Study results and caveats: In all cases, repertoires were sampled only after the peak T cell response. Baseline testing showed seropositivity in only six AZD1222 recipients. There were mostly white British donors and more females than males, and clonal diversity was possibly underestimated.

About this clone itself: Its cognate antigen is unknown.

The table came from immunoSEQ multiplex PCR; TCRdb's copy has only in-frame clones and leaves some out. The table has some 170,000 clones, more than 80% seen once. This clonotype was sampled from an adult in good health. The sequenced sample was peripheral blood, obtained on day 0 of AZD1222 vaccination.

The CDR3 loop is CASSDGMGGSTEAFF. CDR3 nucleotide sequence: TGTGCCAGCAGTGACGGGATGGGTGGCAGCACTGAAGCTTTCTTT. This chain joins TRBV6-4 and TRBJ1-1; D gene uncertain. Germline-derived CDR1 and CDR2 are MRHNA and SNTAGT. The CDR3 is made up of 15 amino acids. Trimming removed 2 bases from V and 4 bases from J, with 14 bases in between.